Given below is one T cell receptor (beta chain) in context. The antigen remains unidentified. After removal of 1 base from V and 9 bases from J, the junction contained 12 bases not matched to a gene. The germline gives CDR1 SGHDN, CDR2 FVKESK. The CDR3 is 15 amino acids. Pooled together were second doses at about 4 or about 12 weeks. Profiling relied on immunoSEQ multiplex PCR, and the TCRdb table lists in-frame clones only, not all of them. The repertoire holds some 200,000 clones, just over 90% seen once, with 3.4% in the top ten. These data come from a study of T cell responses to AZD1222 COVID-19 vaccine. Points from the study as a whole: In the spike-specific TCR repertoire, nearly half reportedly target unmutated variant regions.

This TCR came from an adult who received the AZD1222 COVID-19 vaccine. The chain carries TRBV14 and TRBJ2-7, with 7 bases that match TRBD2. Sequencing used peripheral blood, obtained 28 days after the second AZD1222 dose. CDR3 sequence: CASSQGTGGPLGQYF. CDR3 bases: TGTGCCAGCAGCCAAGGGACGGGAGGCCCTCTTGGGCAGTACTTC.